The entry below describes one TCR beta chain. The germline V gene has CDR1 SQVTM and CDR2 ANQGSEA. The germline V and J ends were trimmed by 4 bases and 8 bases, with 14 bases remaining between them. This CDR3 region has 12 residues. The sample is drawn from a study of blood T cell repertoires in COVID-19. Here immunoSEQ multiplex PCR was the method, and the copy in TCRdb shows in-frame clones only, minus some. The data contain 350,000 to 500,000 clones, nearly 90% of them singletons. This rearrangement joins TRBV29-1 to TRBJ1-2, with D perhaps matching TRBD1 (6 bases). This sequence was found in a woman aged 18-29 years who had been exposed to COVID-19. The sample was PBMCs or T cells enriched from blood (not recorded which). The chain's CDR3 is CSVVGQGNGYTF. The CDR3 DNA sequence: TGCAGCGTTGTAGGGCAGGGGAACGGCTACACCTTC.